The 30 T cell receptor beta chains listed next were all sequenced from one sample in a study of CD8 T cells in ankylosing spondylitis. TCRdb re-called the 5' RACE reads with MiXCR, one entry per CDR3 protein. The sample has about 42,000 distinct CDR3 sequences; 3% to 4.5% are singletons. The sample comprised blood, either unsorted or a sorted T cell fraction (not recorded which). Receptor source: a female donor with ankylosing spondylitis or in good health (not recorded which).

This clonotype was seen at least ten times. V and J are TRBV9 and TRBJ2-2, with a tentative D call TRBD2 (6 bases). The CDR3 is made up of 15 amino acids. With 3 bases removed from V and 2 bases from J, the gap between germline ends came to 11 bases. The germline CDR1 and CDR2 sequences are SGDLS and YYNGEE. The CDR3, as DNA: TGTGCCAGCAGCGGGGCGGGGCTAAACACCGGGGAGCTGTTTTTT. Translating gives CASSGAGLNTGELFF.

This clonotype came up many times. The chain couples TRBV9 to TRBJ2-7, with a possible D match to TRBD1 (5 bases). There are 14 residues in the CDR3. CDR1 and CDR2 (germline): SGDLS, YYNGEE. With 4 bases removed from V and 0 bases from J, the gap between germline ends came to 11 bases. The CDR3 DNA reads as TGTGCCAGCAGCAGACAGCAGTCCTCCTACGAGCAGTACTTC. Amino acid sequence: CASSRQQSSYEQYF.

This clonotype showed up many times. The V gene is TRBV9, the J gene TRBJ2-7; D unresolved. V was clipped by 3 bases and J by 3 bases, with 16 bases between them. The CDR3 contains 15 residues. Germline CDR1 SGDLS, CDR2 YYNGEE. The CDR3 spells CASSASPSLSYEQYF. The CDR3 DNA follows: TGTGCCAGCAGCGCCTCCCCTTCTCTCAGCTACGAGCAGTACTTC.

This clonotype was detected many times. This rearrangement joins TRBV9 to TRBJ2-2; no definite D call. The V gene's germline CDR1 is SGDLS and CDR2 YYNGEE. Between the trimmed V and J ends, which lost 4 bases and 1 base, there was a span of 17 bases. The CDR3 totals 17 residues. CDR3 DNA sequence: TGTGCCAGCAGCCTATCGACCCCGGGTCTGAACACCGGGGAGCTGTTTTTT. It translates to CASSLSTPGLNTGELFF. Drawing the rest from reference TRBV9 and TRBJ2-2, the complete variable domain is DSGVTQTPKHLITATGQRVTLRCSPRSGDLSVYWYQQSLDQGLQFLIQYYNGEERAKGNILERFSAQQFPDLHSELNLSSLELGDSALYFCASSLSTPGLNTGELFFGEGSRLTVL.

There are many counts of this clonotype. The chain recombines TRBV9 with TRBJ2-3; the D gene is possibly TRBD2 (6 bases). The V end lost 0 bases, the J end lost 5 bases, and 16 bases lay between the germline ends. CDR1 SGDLS and CDR2 YYNGEE come from the germline V gene. CDR3 size: 16 residues. The CDR3 here is CASSVGVGEAEDTQYF. The CDR3 DNA reads as TGTGCCAGCAGCGTAGGGGTGGGGGAGGCCGAAGATACGCAGTATTTT.

This clonotype has at least ten counts. CDR3 sequence (DNA): TGTGCCAGCAGCGTATTGGGCGACGGGGCCGGGGAGCTGTTTTTT. Encoded protein: CASSVLGDGAGELFF. The gene calls are TRBV9 and TRBJ2-2, with a possible D match to TRBD2 (5 bases). The germline V gene encodes CDR1 SGDLS and CDR2 YYNGEE. Trimming took off 1 base at V and 6 bases at J, with 13 bases between the two ends. The CDR3 has 15 residues.

This clonotype occurred many times. V and J are TRBV9 and TRBJ1-6; unclear D gene. Germline lookup yields CDR1 SGDLS and CDR2 YYNGEE. Trimming cost V 0 bases and J 4 bases, with 11 bases left between them. This CDR3 spans 16 amino acids. The CDR3 DNA reads TGTGCCAGCAGCGTAGGTTCCGACCTTTATAATTCACCCCTCCACTTT. Translating gives CASSVGSDLYNSPLHF. The whole variable domain, remainder taken from reference TRBV9 and TRBJ1-6, is DSGVTQTPKHLITATGQRVTLRCSPRSGDLSVYWYQQSLDQGLQFLIQYYNGEERAKGNILERFSAQQFPDLHSELNLSSLELGDSALYFCASSVGSDLYNSPLHFGNGTRLTVT.

This clonotype is labeled medium-sized. The CDR3 is CASSARDGPYEQYF. In nucleotides, the CDR3 is TGTGCCAGCAGCGCGCGGGACGGCCCCTACGAGCAGTACTTC. The genes are TRBV9 and TRBJ2-7; possible D gene TRBD2, 6 bases. Trimming took 3 bases from V and 2 from J, leaving 12 bases between them. This CDR3 spans 14 amino acids. Germline CDR1 and CDR2: SGDLS and YYNGEE.

This clonotype was seen repeatedly, ten times or more. The chain couples TRBV9 to TRBJ2-1; possibly TRBD1 or TRBD2 for D (5 bases each). Trimming took off 1 base at V and 2 bases at J, with 10 bases between the two ends. The CDR3 length is 15 residues. Germline CDR1 and CDR2: SGDLS and YYNGEE. DNA for the CDR3: TGTGCCAGCAGCGTATCGGGGCTAGCCTACAATGAGCAGTTCTTC. Encoded protein: CASSVSGLAYNEQFF.

This clonotype came up many times. The chain carries TRBV9 and TRBJ2-7; 8 nucleotides agree with TRBD1. Germline CDR1 is SGDLS and CDR2 is YYNGEE. The ends lost 0 bases at V and 4 bases at J; junction bases unmatched: 12. This CDR3 is 17 amino acids long. This CDR3 is CASSVDPAGGIRYEQYF. In DNA form, the CDR3 reads TGTGCCAGCAGCGTAGACCCGGCAGGGGGCATTCGGTACGAGCAGTACTTC.

This clonotype was observed at least ten times. J is TRBJ2-2 and V is TRBV9; D perhaps matches TRBD2 (7 bases). Germline V lookup: CDR1 SGDLS, CDR2 YYNGEE. Trimming left V 8 bases short and J 2 bases short, with 16 bases between. The length of the CDR3 is 15 residues. The CDR3 coding sequence is TGTGCCAGTAGTGGGGGGGGCGTAAACACCGGGGAGCTGTTTTTT. This sequence encodes CASSGGGVNTGELFF.

This clonotype appeared many times. V and J are TRBV21-1 and TRBJ1-4; TRBD1 is the table's D call, not checked against the DNA. TRBV21-1 is a pseudogene segment. The CDR3 is made up of 17 amino acids. The CDR3 reads CASSKSSGECRHEKLFF. For the CDR3, the DNA is TGTGCCAGCAGCAAATCTTCCGGGGAATGCCGCCACGAAAAACTGTTTTTT.

This clonotype came up many times. The rearrangement joins TRBV9 to TRBJ1-1; TRBD1 agrees at 9 bases. Germline V gives CDR1 SGDLS, CDR2 YYNGEE. The V gene end was trimmed by 4 bases and the J gene end by 4 bases; junction bases not matched to a gene: 8. The CDR3 is made up of 15 amino acids. The CDR3 spells CASSINRGPGTEAFF. The DNA of the CDR3 is TGTGCCAGCAGCATTAACAGGGGGCCGGGCACTGAAGCTTTCTTT.

In its sample, this clonotype was seen many times. The chain couples TRBV9 to TRBJ2-3; D may be TRBD2 (6 bases). V shed 3 bases and J shed 0 bases, with 14 bases lying between them. The length of the CDR3 is 16 residues. Germline values: CDR1 SGDLS, CDR2 YYNGEE. The CDR3 region is CASSAPLTSSTDTQYF. The CDR3, as DNA: TGTGCCAGCAGCGCCCCTTTGACTAGTAGCACAGATACGCAGTATTTT.

The V call is TRBV9, the J call TRBJ1-2; 7 positions match TRBD1. Unmatched junction bases numbered 15, after V lost 2 bases and J lost 5 bases. The CDR3 extends over 17 amino acids. Looked up from germline, CDR1 is SGDLS and CDR2 is YYNGEE. CDR3 coding DNA: TGTGCCAGCAGCGTTCAGGGGGATCCCGTCCCTAGGTATGGCTACACCTTC. The encoded protein is CASSVQGDPVPRYGYTF.

This clonotype has at least ten counts. The chain combines TRBV9 with TRBJ2-7, with TRBD2 as a possible D gene (5 bases). V gave up 0 bases and J gave up 2 bases, with 18 bases separating them. This CDR3 is built from 17 residues. Germline assignment: CDR1 SGDLS and CDR2 YYNGEE. CDR3: CASSVEGRQPFTYEQYF. The CDR3 nucleotides read TGTGCCAGCAGCGTAGAAGGGAGACAACCCTTCACCTACGAGCAGTACTTC. Full variable domain (remainder filled in from reference TRBV9 and TRBJ2-7): DSGVTQTPKHLITATGQRVTLRCSPRSGDLSVYWYQQSLDQGLQFLIQYYNGEERAKGNILERFSAQQFPDLHSELNLSSLELGDSALYFCASSVEGRQPFTYEQYFGPGTRLTVT.

This clonotype was counted at least ten times. The CDR3 loop is CASSPRPQAYNEQFF. The CDR3 DNA reads as TGTGCCAGCAGCCCCCGGCCCCAGGCATACAATGAGCAGTTCTTC. The genes are TRBV9 and TRBJ2-1; D gene unclear. V lost 4 bases, J lost 4 bases, and 15 bases lay in between. Germline assignment: CDR1 SGDLS and CDR2 YYNGEE. The CDR3 sequence is 15 residues long.

This clonotype came up many times. V and J are TRBV9 and TRBJ2-3; the D gene is possibly TRBD2 (6 bases). Germline loops: CDR1 SGDLS, CDR2 YYNGEE. Trimming took 0 bases from V and 8 from J, leaving 16 bases between them. There are 15 residues in the CDR3. In DNA, the CDR3 is TGTGCCAGCAGCGTAGCCGTGCGGGATCAGGTTACGCAGTATTTT. Translated, it gives CASSVAVRDQVTQYF.

This clonotype showed up many times. The CDR3 loop reads CASSVLPSDEQYF. In DNA, the CDR3 is TGTGCCAGCAGCGTACTCCCCTCTGACGAGCAGTACTTC. This chain links TRBV9 with TRBJ2-7; D is unclear. This CDR3 spans 13 amino acids. The germline V gene encodes CDR1 SGDLS and CDR2 YYNGEE. Trimming shortened V by 1 base and J by 5 bases, and 10 bases separated the two germline ends. The variable domain in full, completed from reference TRBV9 and TRBJ2-7, reads DSGVTQTPKHLITATGQRVTLRCSPRSGDLSVYWYQQSLDQGLQFLIQYYNGEERAKGNILERFSAQQFPDLHSELNLSSLELGDSALYFCASSVLPSDEQYFGPGTRLTVT.

This clonotype showed up many times. The chain employs TRBV9 and TRBJ2-5; 7 bases are a match to TRBD1. With 4 bases clipped from V and 2 bases from J, the junction kept 8 bases outside the gene matches. The CDR3 length is 15 residues. Per germline, CDR1 SGDLS and CDR2 YYNGEE. This CDR3 reads CASSLRQGRQETQYF. The DNA for the CDR3 is TGTGCCAGCAGCCTGCGACAGGGCCGTCAAGAGACCCAGTACTTC.

The CDR3 coding sequence is TGTGCCAGCAGCGTTCTCGGGGGGGAGCTGTTTTTT. Protein sequence: CASSVLGGELFF. The chain uses TRBV9 and TRBJ2-2; D not certain. The V end lost 2 bases, the J end lost 8 bases, and 7 bases lay between the germline ends. The CDR3 contains 12 residues. Germline V gene sequence: CDR1 SGDLS, CDR2 YYNGEE.

This clonotype has a count of ten or more. The chain combines TRBV9 with TRBJ2-7, with 10 nucleotides matching TRBD1. Looked up from germline, CDR1 is SGDLS and CDR2 is YYNGEE. This CDR3 contains 14 residues. V dropped 2 bases and J dropped 5; count of bases not matched to a gene: 4. CDR3 protein: CASSVSGQGNEQYF. The CDR3 DNA is TGTGCCAGCAGCGTTTCGGGACAGGGGAACGAGCAGTACTTC.

The table lists this clonotype with many counts. CDR3 residues: CASSQSWRNTEAFF. CDR3 bases: TGTGCCAGCAGCCAAAGTTGGAGGAACACTGAAGCTTTCTTT. The gene calls are TRBV9 and TRBJ1-1, with D hard to call. Germline CDR1 and CDR2: SGDLS and YYNGEE. Trimming took 4 bases from V and 1 from J, leaving 11 bases between them. There are 14 residues in the CDR3.

This clonotype was counted a few times. The chain is built from TRBV9 and TRBJ2-1, with 7 bases fitting TRBD1. The trim removed 4 bases at V and 8 bases at J, leaving 9 bases unmatched. Per germline, CDR1 SGDLS and CDR2 YYNGEE. There are 14 residues in the CDR3. The DNA for the CDR3 is TGTGCCAGCAGCCCAGTACAGGGGTCGGATGAGCAGTTCTTC. Its translation is CASSPVQGSDEQFF.

This clonotype was found many times. This rearrangement joins TRBV9 to TRBJ1-1; D remains unclear. Trimming left V 0 bases short and J 10 bases short, with 13 bases between. CDR1 and CDR2 (germline): SGDLS, YYNGEE. This CDR3 spans 13 amino acids. The CDR3 DNA sequence: TGTGCCAGCAGCGTAGGTACGAGCCCAGGAGCTTTCTTT. Translated, it gives CASSVGTSPGAFF.

The rearrangement links TRBV9 to TRBJ1-3; the D gene is possibly TRBD1 (5 bases). Looked up from germline, CDR1 is SGDLS and CDR2 is YYNGEE. The ends were cut back, 3 bases at V and 7 bases at J, with 8 bases in the middle. The length of the CDR3 is 12 residues. The CDR3 DNA sequence: TGTGCCAGCAGCGATCGACAGAACACCATATATTTT. Translation gives CASSDRQNTIYF.

This clonotype came up many times. V usage is TRBV9 and J usage is TRBJ1-2; 7 nucleotides align to TRBD1. CDR3 length equals 14 residues. V was clipped by 0 bases and J by 4 bases; unmatched bases: 3. The germline CDR1 and CDR2 sequences are SGDLS and YYNGEE. The CDR3 DNA reads TGTGCCAGCAGCGTAGATGGGACAGTCTATGGCTACACCTTC. Translating gives CASSVDGTVYGYTF. Variable domain in full (rest from reference TRBV9 and TRBJ1-2): DSGVTQTPKHLITATGQRVTLRCSPRSGDLSVYWYQQSLDQGLQFLIQYYNGEERAKGNILERFSAQQFPDLHSELNLSSLELGDSALYFCASSVDGTVYGYTFGSGTRLTVV.

This clonotype was found a few times. The chain joins TRBV9 to TRBJ2-2; D ambiguous. The germline V gene has CDR1 SGDLS and CDR2 YYNGEE. V lost 3 bases and J 7 bases, leaving 7 bases between the germline ends. The CDR3 extends over 12 amino acids. CDR3 loop: CASSGYLGELFF. In DNA form, the CDR3 reads TGTGCCAGCAGCGGCTACCTCGGGGAGCTGTTTTTT.

This clonotype came up many times. The chain has TRBV9 and TRBJ2-5; TRBD1 matches 8 bases. The CDR3 covers 15 residues. Germline CDR1 SGDLS, CDR2 YYNGEE. J was trimmed by 5 bases and V by 5 bases; bases with no gene match: 11. In DNA form, the CDR3 reads TGTGCCAGCAGGGAGACAGGGGTCGATTCGGAGACCCAGTACTTC. Protein: CASRETGVDSETQYF.

V usage is TRBV9 and J usage is TRBJ2-7, with a tentative D call TRBD2 (5 bases). Trimming took off 4 bases at V and 1 base at J, with 15 bases between the two ends. This CDR3 is built from 15 residues. From germline, CDR1 is SGDLS and CDR2 YYNGEE. CDR3 protein: CASSSHGGESYEQYF. In nucleotides, the CDR3 is TGTGCCAGCAGCTCCCATGGTGGGGAGTCCTACGAGCAGTACTTC.